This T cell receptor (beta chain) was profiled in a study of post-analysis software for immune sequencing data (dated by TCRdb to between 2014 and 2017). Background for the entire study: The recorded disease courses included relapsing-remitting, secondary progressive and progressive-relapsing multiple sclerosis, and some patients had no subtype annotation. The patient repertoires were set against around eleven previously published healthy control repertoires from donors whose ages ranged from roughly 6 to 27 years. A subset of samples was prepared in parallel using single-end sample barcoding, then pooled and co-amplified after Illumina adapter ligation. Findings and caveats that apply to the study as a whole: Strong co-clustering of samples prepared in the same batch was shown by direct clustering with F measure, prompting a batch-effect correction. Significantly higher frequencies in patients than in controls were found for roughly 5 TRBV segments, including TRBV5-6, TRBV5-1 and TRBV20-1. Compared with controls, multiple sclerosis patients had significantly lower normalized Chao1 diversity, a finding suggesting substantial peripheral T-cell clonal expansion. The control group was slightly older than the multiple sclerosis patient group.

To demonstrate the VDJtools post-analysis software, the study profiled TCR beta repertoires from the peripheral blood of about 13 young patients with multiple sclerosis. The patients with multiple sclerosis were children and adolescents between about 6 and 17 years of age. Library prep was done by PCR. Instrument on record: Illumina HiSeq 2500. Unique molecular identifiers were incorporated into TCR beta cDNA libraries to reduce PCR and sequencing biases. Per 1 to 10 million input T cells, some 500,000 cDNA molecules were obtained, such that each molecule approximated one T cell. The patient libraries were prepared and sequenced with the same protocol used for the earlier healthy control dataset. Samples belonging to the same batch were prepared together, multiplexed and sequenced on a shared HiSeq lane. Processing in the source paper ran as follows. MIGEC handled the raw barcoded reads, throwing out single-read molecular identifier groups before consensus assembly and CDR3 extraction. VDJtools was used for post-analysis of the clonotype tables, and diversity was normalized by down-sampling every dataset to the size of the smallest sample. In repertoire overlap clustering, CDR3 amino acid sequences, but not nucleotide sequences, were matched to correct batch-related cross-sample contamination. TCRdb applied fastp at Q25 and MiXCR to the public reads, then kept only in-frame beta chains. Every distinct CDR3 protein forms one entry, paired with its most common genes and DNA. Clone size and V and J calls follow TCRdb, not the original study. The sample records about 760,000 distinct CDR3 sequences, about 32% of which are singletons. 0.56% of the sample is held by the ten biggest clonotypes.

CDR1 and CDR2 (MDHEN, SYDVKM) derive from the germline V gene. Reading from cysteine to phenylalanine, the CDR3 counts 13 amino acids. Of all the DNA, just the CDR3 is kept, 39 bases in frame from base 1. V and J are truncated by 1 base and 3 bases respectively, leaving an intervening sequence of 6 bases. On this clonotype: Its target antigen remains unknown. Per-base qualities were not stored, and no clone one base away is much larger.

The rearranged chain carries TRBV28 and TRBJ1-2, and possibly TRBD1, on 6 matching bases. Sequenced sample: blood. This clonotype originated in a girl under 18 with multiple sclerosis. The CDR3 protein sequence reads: CASSLYRDYGYTF. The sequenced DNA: TGTGCCAGCAGTTTATACAGGGACTATGGCTACACCTTC.